The clone carrying this TCR beta chain was counted only a few times. Its antigen is currently unknown. This CDR3 has 14 residues. The V gene lost 4 bases and the J gene lost 7 bases, with 14 bases spanning the gap. Germline assignment: CDR1 LGHNA and CDR2 YNFKEQ. The data belong to a study of response to subunit inactivated influenza vaccine. Whole-study results and caveats: T cells newly recruited by each seasonal influenza vaccination are few, the authors suggested.

One entry per CDR3 protein, called by TCRdb with MiXCR from the RT-PCR reads. The repertoire has a few hundred thousand distinct CDR3 sequences, 14% of them found once; the top ten carry 8.5% to 14%. The receptor was isolated from a man aged 50 to 59 who received an inactivated influenza vaccine. The chain is built from TRBV4-2 and TRBJ1-5, with D possibly matching TRBD1 (6 bases). Sample: PBMCs from blood, taken less than 13 days after vaccination. For the CDR3, the DNA is TGTGCCAGCAGCCGTGAACAGGGCCCCCAGCCCCAGCATTTT. Translated, it gives CASSREQGPQPQHF.